A single sample gave rise to the 21 T cell receptor beta chains below, sequenced in a study of blood T cell repertoires in COVID-19. TCRdb keeps only in-frame clones here, not all; method: immunoSEQ multiplex PCR. The profile shows around 70,000 clones, about 86% of them singletons. Sequenced: peripheral blood. Receptor source: a human donor in a cohort sampled during active COVID-19.

A single count supports this clone. This rearrangement joins TRBV4-3 to TRBJ2-1; maybe TRBD2 (5 bases). Trimming removed 3 bases at V and 4 bases at J, with 19 bases between. This CDR3 has 17 residues. The germline V gene has CDR1 LGHNA and CDR2 YSLEER. CDR3: CASSHNPGARAYNEQFF. CDR3 nucleotide sequence: TGCGCCAGCAGCCATAACCCTGGAGCGAGGGCTTACAATGAGCAGTTCTTC.

CDR3 loop: CASSLGQENTEAFF. DNA for the CDR3: TGTGCCAGCAGCTTGGGACAGGAGAACACTGAAGCTTTCTTT. The chain is built from TRBV5-4 and TRBJ1-1, with a possible D match to TRBD1 (6 bases). Germline-derived CDR1 and CDR2 are SGHNT and YYREEE (reference sequence). This CDR3 is built from 14 residues. Trimming left V 0 bases short and J 1 base short, with 7 bases between.

The V and J genes are TRBV11-2 and TRBJ2-7, with 12 nucleotides matching TRBD2. Germline CDR1 and CDR2: SGHAT and FQNNGV. Trimming took 0 bases from V and 2 from J; bases not matched to a gene: 5. The CDR3 is 17 residues long. CDR3 region: CASSLDLAGGPPYEQYF. As DNA, the CDR3 is TGTGCCAGCAGCTTAGACCTAGCGGGGGGGCCCCCCTACGAGCAGTACTTC.

V usage is TRBV2 and J usage is TRBJ2-7; 7 bases align to TRBD1. J lost 1 base, V lost 7 bases, and 4 bases had no gene match. Germline CDR1 is SNHLY and CDR2 is FYNNEI. The CDR3 contains 13 residues. CDR3 sequence reads: CASTGQLSYEQYF. The DNA for the CDR3 is TGTGCCAGCACGGGACAGCTGTCCTACGAGCAGTACTTC.

The chain recombines TRBV5-6 with TRBJ1-6, with D uncertain. Germline CDR1 is SGHDT and CDR2 is YYEEEE. The CDR3 runs to 16 residues. Trimming took 4 bases from V and 10 from J, leaving 21 bases between them. This CDR3 reads CASSPGGWEAGSPLHF. The CDR3 region has the DNA TGTGCCAGCAGCCCGGGCGGGTGGGAGGCCGGCTCACCCCTCCACTTT. The variable domain in full, completed from reference TRBV5-6 and TRBJ1-6, reads DAGVTQSPTHLIKTRGQQVTLRCSPKSGHDTVSWYQQALGQGPQFIFQYYEEEERQRGNFPDRFSGHQFPNYSSELNVNALLLGDSALYLCASSPGGWEAGSPLHFGNGTRLTVT.

The chain has TRBV5-4 and TRBJ2-1; 7 bases are a match to TRBD1. The CDR3 totals 15 residues. Germline lookup yields CDR1 SGHNT and CDR2 YYREEE (reference sequence). The J segment lost 3 bases and the V segment lost 0 bases, leaving 3 bases of the junction unmatched. The CDR3 DNA reads TGTGCCAGCAGCTTGGGAGACAGGGACTACAATGAGCAGTTCTTC. Translated, it gives CASSLGDRDYNEQFF.

This chain connects TRBV6-5 to TRBJ2-1; D remains ambiguous. With 0 bases removed from V and 2 bases from J, the gap between germline ends came to 2 bases. The germline V gene encodes CDR1 MNHEY and CDR2 SVGAGI. The CDR3 extends over 13 amino acids. The chain's CDR3 is CASSYSTYNEQFF. The CDR3 DNA reads TGTGCCAGCAGTTACTCTACCTACAATGAGCAGTTCTTC.

The chain uses TRBV6-1 and TRBJ1-2; no clear D. This CDR3 contains 16 residues. The V end was cut by 3 bases, the J end by 5 bases, with 19 bases between. Germline-derived CDR1 and CDR2 are MNHNS and SASEGT. CDR3 sequence: CASSDPDSAKAYGYTF. CDR3 coding DNA: TGTGCCAGCAGTGACCCTGATAGCGCTAAGGCTTATGGCTACACCTTC.

This chain connects TRBV4-1 to TRBJ2-2; D is possibly TRBD1 (6 bases). V was clipped by 1 base and J by 5 bases, with 17 bases between them. CDR3 length: 17 amino acids. Looked up from germline, CDR1 is MGHRA and CDR2 is YSYEKL. CDR3 region: CASSQATGISGTGELFF. CDR3 DNA sequence: TGCGCCAGCAGCCAAGCCACAGGGATCTCAGGGACCGGGGAGCTGTTTTTT.

The chain is built from TRBV11-2 and TRBJ2-6, with D tentatively TRBD2 (5 bases). Between the trimmed V and J ends, which lost 5 bases and 4 bases, there was a span of 15 bases. Germline values: CDR1 SGHAT, CDR2 FQNNGV. This CDR3 is 16 amino acids long. CDR3 bases: TGTGCCAGCAGCCTAACTAGTCGATCGGGGGCCAACGTCCTGACTTTC. Amino acid sequence: CASSLTSRSGANVLTF.

V is TRBV7-2 and J is TRBJ2-2; D not certain. The length of the CDR3 is 14 residues. In germline, CDR1 is SGHTA, CDR2 FQGNSA. The V and J ends lost 9 bases and 0 bases respectively, with 11 bases between them. The CDR3 DNA reads as TGTGCCAGTCTGAGCGTTTCGAACACCGGGGAGCTGTTTTTT. It is translated as CASLSVSNTGELFF.

This chain links TRBV6-5 with TRBJ2-7; the match to TRBD1 covers 8 bases. The V segment lost 0 bases and the J segment 3 bases; nucleotides outside the gene matches: 4. The CDR3 totals 15 residues. Germline lookup yields CDR1 MNHEY and CDR2 SVGAGI. Here the CDR3 DNA reads TGTGCCAGCAGTTACTCCCCCGACAGGGGCTACGAGCAGTACTTC. This translates into CASSYSPDRGYEQYF.

This clone appeared a few times. The V call is TRBV2, the J call TRBJ1-5; possible D gene TRBD1, 6 bases. CDR1 SNHLY and CDR2 FYNNEI come from the germline V gene. The V and J ends lost 0 bases and 4 bases respectively, with 10 bases between them. CDR3 size: 15 residues. CDR3 sequence (DNA): TGTGCCAGCAGTGAAGCGACCAGGGGTAATCAGCCCCAGCATTTT. Its translation: CASSEATRGNQPQHF.

The chain links TRBV29-1 to TRBJ2-5; 12 bases match TRBD2. V was pared by 7 bases and J by 5 bases, with 5 bases of the junction left unmatched. The CDR3 spans 13 residues. The germline gives CDR1 SQVTM, CDR2 ANQGSEA. This CDR3 reads CSGSTSGGETQYF. CDR3 nucleotides: TGCAGCGGATCGACTAGCGGGGGTGAGACCCAGTACTTC.

J is TRBJ1-1 and V is TRBV5-4, with D perhaps TRBD1 (5 bases). The CDR3 extends over 12 amino acids. Germline loops: CDR1 SGHNT, CDR2 YYREEE (reference sequence). The V and J ends lost 3 bases and 4 bases respectively, with 7 bases between them. The CDR3 reads CASSWDFTEAFF. CDR3 DNA sequence: TGTGCCAGCAGCTGGGACTTCACTGAAGCTTTCTTT.

This chain connects TRBV11-2 to TRBJ1-1, with a weak D call TRBD1 (6 bases). V was clipped by 1 base and J by 11 bases, with 17 bases between them. The CDR3 consists of 14 residues. From germline, CDR1 is SGHAT and CDR2 FQNNGV. The CDR3 loop reads CASSLADRQGSAFF. DNA for the CDR3: TGTGCCAGCAGCTTAGCAGACAGGCAAGGGTCCGCTTTCTTT. The variable domain in full, completed from reference TRBV11-2 and TRBJ1-1, reads EAGVAQSPRYKIIEKRQSVAFWCNPISGHATLYWYQQILGQGPKLLIQFQNNGVVDDSQLPKDRFSAERLKGVDSTLKIQPAKLEDSAVYLCASSLADRQGSAFFGQGTRLTVV.

The chain has TRBV5-1 and TRBJ2-1; perhaps TRBD1 as D (5 bases). Germline V gene lookup returns CDR1 SGHRS and CDR2 YFSETQ. V was clipped by 2 bases and J by 4 bases, with 16 bases between them. The CDR3 extends over 16 amino acids. The CDR3 here is CASSFSLQGWYNEQFF. The CDR3 DNA reads as TGCGCCAGCAGCTTCTCCCTGCAGGGATGGTACAATGAGCAGTTCTTC.

This clone has only a few counts. This chain uses TRBV7-6 with TRBJ2-2; D gene ambiguous. Trimming removed 5 bases at V and 0 bases at J, with 10 bases between. Germline V gives CDR1 SGHVS, CDR2 FNYEAQ. The CDR3 extends over 15 amino acids. CDR3 protein: CASSPRQTNTGELFF. The CDR3 nucleotides read TGTGCCAGCAGCCCCCGACAAACGAACACCGGGGAGCTGTTTTTT.

The chain uses TRBV7-8 and TRBJ1-1; TRBD1 agrees at 7 bases. Germline-derived CDR1 and CDR2 are SGHVS and FQNEAQ. The J segment lost 0 bases and the V segment lost 1 base, leaving 8 bases of the junction unmatched. This CDR3 has 17 amino acids. The DNA of the CDR3 is TGTGCCAGCAGCTTAGGTTACAGGGGATCCATGAACACTGAAGCTTTCTTT. It codes for CASSLGYRGSMNTEAFF.

The V call is TRBV5-6, the J call TRBJ2-5; 7 bases align to TRBD1. This CDR3 has 14 residues. Germline V gene lookup returns CDR1 SGHDT and CDR2 YYEEEE. The V and J ends lost 0 bases and 4 bases, in that order; junction bases with no gene match: 3. The CDR3 here is CASSLEGAGETQYF. In nucleotides, the CDR3 is TGTGCCAGCAGCTTGGAGGGGGCCGGAGAGACCCAGTACTTC.

The V gene is TRBV5-1, the J gene TRBJ2-5; 9 bases align to TRBD1. Germline values: CDR1 SGHRS, CDR2 YFSETQ. The CDR3 totals 15 residues. Germline trimming cut 4 bases from V and 4 bases from J; bases unmatched to any gene: 8. CDR3: CASSPGDRVPETQYF. CDR3 sequence (DNA): TGCGCCAGCAGCCCGGGGGACAGGGTCCCAGAGACCCAGTACTTC.